This TCR beta chain was captured in a study of STAT3 mutations in large granular lymphocyte leukemia. Looking at the study overall: Roughly half the longitudinally sequenced T-LGLL patients had canonical STAT3 mutations. Roughly 38% of treated T-LGLL patients showed hematologic response to immunosuppression. Study-level points and caveats: Some patients had dominant TCR clones larger than their STAT3 mutant burden. Some patients had persisting codominant clonotypes that could mask small clones. In T-cell large granular lymphocyte leukemia, about half of patients showed multiple immunodominant subclonotypes.

In regard to this clone: Its antigen is undetermined.

The assay was immunoSEQ multiplex PCR, and TCRdb's table has in-frame clones only and misses some. Of 17,000 or so clones listed, 84% are singletons. Germline V gene lookup returns CDR1 LGHNA and CDR2 YSLEER. V lost 0 bases, J lost 6 bases, and 12 bases lay in between. The CDR3 contains 14 residues. The sample was peripheral blood mononuclear cells. This clonotype was obtained from a man in his fifties or sixties with T-cell large granular lymphocyte leukemia. Some clones in this sample may be carry-over from other donors' samples. The chain employs TRBV4-3 and TRBJ2-7; D ambiguous. Written as DNA, the CDR3 is TGCGCCAGCAGCCAAGATAGGTGGGCAGCCGAGCAGTACTTC. The encoded protein is CASSQDRWAAEQYF.